This TCR beta chain was found in a study of regulatory T cells. Study-level results: Patient repertoires had restricted TRB V-J pairs and skewed V and J usage, most in Tregs. Hydrophobic residues at CDR3 positions 6 and 7 were enriched in conventional CD4+ T cells of CD3G-deficient patients.

Primers: 52 TRBV forward and 13 TRBJ reverse. The method was immunoSEQ multiplex PCR; TCRdb's version includes in-frame clones alone and lacks a portion of them. The sample shows over 35,000 clones, about nine tenths of them seen only once. Concerning this clone: Its antigen is not known.

Every patient with CD3G deficiency had evidence of autoimmunity. At testing, patients were 2 to 39 years old, with reduced naive and increased memory T-cell proportions. CD4+ cells were sorted into CD25-high CD127-low regulatory cells and CD25-low CD127-high conventional cells. Trimming shortened V by 2 bases and J by 0 bases, and 11 bases separated the two germline ends. CDR3 size: 14 residues. Germline loops: CDR1 GTSNPN, CDR2 SVGIG (reference sequence). V and J are TRBV30 and TRBJ2-7; D might be TRBD1 (5 bases). The specimen sequenced was conventional CD4+ T cells sorted from blood. This TCR was recovered from a person under 30 with CD3G deficiency. Here the CDR3 reads CAWSLSGASYEQYF. The CDR3 coding sequence is TGTGCCTGGAGTTTATCTGGGGCCTCCTACGAGCAGTACTTC.